The clone carrying this TCR beta chain was seen ten or more times. As yet, its antigen is unknown. The data were taken from a study of beta chain features in type 1 diabetes. Study-level background: Examination spanned fewer than 140,000,000 sorted cells from all samples.

Study-level findings and limits: The study found moderately but significantly shorter TCRB CDR3s in all four CD4+ subsets of Type 1 diabetes patients.

The entirety of the isolated RNA underwent reverse transcription, so expressed TCRB transcripts were sequenced. The repertoire was sequenced with immunoSEQ multiplex PCR; TCRdb's copy has only in-frame clones and lacks some. The table includes over 300,000 clones, around 7.6% detected once. Isolation of CD4+ naive, central memory, regulatory and stem cell-like memory cells was achieved by sorting via CD45RO/CCR7/CD25/CD127/CD95/CD27. V dropped 1 base and J dropped 5; count of bases not matched to a gene: 4. Germline-derived CDR1 and CDR2 are SEHNR and FQNEAQ (reference sequence). The CDR3 totals 15 residues.

The sequenced sample consisted of central memory CD4+ T cells from blood. The clonotype comes from a woman aged 18 to 35 in good health. The chain couples TRBV7-9 to TRBJ1-4; 7 nucleotides align to TRBD1. CDR3 protein: CASSLVGGENEKLFF. CDR3 coding DNA: TGTGCCAGCAGCTTAGTAGGGGGCGAGAATGAAAAACTGTTTTTT. Drawing the rest from reference TRBV7-9 and TRBJ1-4, the complete variable domain is DTGVSQNPRHKITKRGQNVTFRCDPISEHNRLYWYRQTLGQGPEFLTYFQNEAQLEKSRLLSDRFSAERPKGSFSTLEIQRTEQGDSAMYLCASSLVGGENEKLFFGSGTQLSVL.